These 10 T cell receptor beta chains were sequenced from one sample in a study of vaccination and CD4 T cells after COVID-19. Antigen specificity for these receptors is unknown. The Oncomine TCR Beta short-read assay sequenced DNA from cultured CD4+ T cells. In TCRdb, the PCR reads were re-called with MiXCR into one record per CDR3 protein. The table has more than 20,000 distinct CDR3 sequences, 41% seen once; the top ten hold 5.2%. The sample's time point: late sampling 161 to 241 days after vaccination in three convalescent patients. The treatment denotes: roughly 10-day PBMC culture with coronavirus spike peptide pools or control peptides (ViraFEST assay). The source material was CD4+ T cells from blood, cultured in vitro, sampled about 7 months after SARS-CoV-2 vaccination. These receptor sequences come from a human donor who had recovered from COVID-19.

The chain joins TRBV2 to TRBJ1-5, with D possibly matching TRBD1 (6 bases). Trimming removed 4 bases from V and 4 bases from J, with 14 bases in between. This CDR3 comprises 15 residues. Germline assignment: CDR1 SNHLY and CDR2 FYNNEI. The CDR3 reads CASSGGQGMNQPQHF. CDR3 bases: TGTGCCAGCAGTGGGGGGCAGGGGATGAATCAGCCCCAGCATTTT.

This clonotype has a single count. The chain joins TRBV29-1 to TRBJ2-1; TRBD1 matches 8 bases. Germline CDR1 and CDR2: SQVTM and ANQGSEA. This CDR3 is 14 amino acids long. J was trimmed by 9 bases and V by 4 bases; bases with no gene match: 11. The CDR3 here is CSVVGQGRAGEQFF. Written as DNA, the CDR3 is TGCAGCGTTGTAGGACAGGGTAGAGCGGGTGAGCAGTTCTTC.

This clonotype was seen a single time. The chain joins TRBV20-1 to TRBJ2-1, with TRBD2 identical over 9 bases. Germline trimming cut 0 bases from V and 5 bases from J; bases unmatched to any gene: 11. From germline, CDR1 is DFQATT and CDR2 SNEGSKA (reference sequence). There are 17 residues in the CDR3. CDR3 protein: CSARDRLGAGGHNEQFF. CDR3 coding DNA: TGCAGTGCTAGAGATCGTTTAGGAGCGGGAGGTCACAATGAGCAGTTCTTC.

This clonotype showed up just a few times. The chain is built from TRBV7-2 and TRBJ2-3; no firm D call. Trimming cost V 2 bases and J 2 bases, with 8 bases left between them. The CDR3 covers 14 residues. The germline CDR1 and CDR2 sequences are SGHTA and FQGNSA. This CDR3 reads CASSLMRHTDTQYF. In nucleotides, the CDR3 is TGTGCCAGCAGCTTAATGCGGCACACAGATACGCAGTATTTT.

In nucleotides, the CDR3 is TGCAGTGCTACCCCGTACCGAGGCGTCGGGAACAATGAGCAGTTCTTC. Protein product: CSATPYRGVGNNEQFF. The chain employs TRBV20-1 and TRBJ2-1, with D possibly matching TRBD2 (5 bases). The germline V and J ends were trimmed by 4 bases and 5 bases, with 21 bases remaining between them. This CDR3 region has 16 residues. Germline lookup yields CDR1 DFQATT and CDR2 SNEGSKA (reference sequence).

The genes are TRBV5-1 and TRBJ2-5; perhaps D is TRBD1 or TRBD2 (6 bases each). The CDR3 is 13 residues long. V was pared by 4 bases and J by 5 bases, with 12 bases between. Germline lookup yields CDR1 SGHRS and CDR2 YFSETQ. The CDR3 nucleotides read TGCGCCAGCAGCCCAGGGGACTTGGAGACCCAGTACTTC. Amino acids: CASSPGDLETQYF.

This chain links TRBV28 with TRBJ1-2, with 11 bases that match TRBD1. V lost 4 bases, J lost 4 bases, and 2 bases stayed unmatched. The CDR3 sequence is 14 residues long. The germline V gene has CDR1 MDHEN and CDR2 SYDVKM. In DNA, the CDR3 is TGTGCCAGCAGTTCAGGGACAGGGGGCTATGGCTACACCTTC. This encodes CASSSGTGGYGYTF.

The J gene is TRBJ2-2, the V gene TRBV6-4, with TRBD2 identical over 9 bases. With 2 bases clipped from V and 3 bases from J, the junction kept 1 base outside the gene matches. Germline CDR1 MRHNA, CDR2 SNTAGT. The CDR3 totals 15 residues. CDR3: CASSDGGRDTGELFF. In nucleotides, the CDR3 is TGTGCCAGCAGTGACGGCGGGAGGGACACCGGGGAGCTGTTTTTT.

With respect to this clonotype: The CDR3 does not close with the conserved phenylalanine or tryptophan, likely indicating a read error. The V and J genes are TRBV28 and TRBJ2-5; D remains ambiguous. This CDR3 spans 11 amino acids. Per the germline V gene, CDR1 is MDHEN and CDR2 is SYDVKM. The V and J ends lost 2 bases and 5 bases respectively, with 3 bases between them. CDR3 amino acids: CASSLEETQYS. The DNA of the CDR3 is TGTGCCAGCAGTTTAGAGGAGACCCAGTACTCC.

V gene TRBV7-8 combines with J gene TRBJ2-5, with 11 positions matching TRBD2. Looked up from germline, CDR1 is SGHVS and CDR2 is FQNEAQ. Trimming took 4 bases from V and 5 from J; bases not matched to a gene: 12. The CDR3 has 17 amino acids. The CDR3 sequence is CASSSRWLAGGGETQYF. Here the CDR3 DNA reads TGTGCCAGCAGCTCAAGGTGGCTAGCGGGAGGTGGGGAGACCCAGTACTTC. The full variable domain, with the rest looked up from reference TRBV7-8 and TRBJ2-5, is GAGVSQSPRYKVAKRGQDVALRCDPISGHVSLFWYQQALGQGPEFLTYFQNEAQLDKSGLPSDRFFAERPEGSVSTLKIQRTQQEDSAVYLCASSSRWLAGGGETQYFGPGTRLLVL.